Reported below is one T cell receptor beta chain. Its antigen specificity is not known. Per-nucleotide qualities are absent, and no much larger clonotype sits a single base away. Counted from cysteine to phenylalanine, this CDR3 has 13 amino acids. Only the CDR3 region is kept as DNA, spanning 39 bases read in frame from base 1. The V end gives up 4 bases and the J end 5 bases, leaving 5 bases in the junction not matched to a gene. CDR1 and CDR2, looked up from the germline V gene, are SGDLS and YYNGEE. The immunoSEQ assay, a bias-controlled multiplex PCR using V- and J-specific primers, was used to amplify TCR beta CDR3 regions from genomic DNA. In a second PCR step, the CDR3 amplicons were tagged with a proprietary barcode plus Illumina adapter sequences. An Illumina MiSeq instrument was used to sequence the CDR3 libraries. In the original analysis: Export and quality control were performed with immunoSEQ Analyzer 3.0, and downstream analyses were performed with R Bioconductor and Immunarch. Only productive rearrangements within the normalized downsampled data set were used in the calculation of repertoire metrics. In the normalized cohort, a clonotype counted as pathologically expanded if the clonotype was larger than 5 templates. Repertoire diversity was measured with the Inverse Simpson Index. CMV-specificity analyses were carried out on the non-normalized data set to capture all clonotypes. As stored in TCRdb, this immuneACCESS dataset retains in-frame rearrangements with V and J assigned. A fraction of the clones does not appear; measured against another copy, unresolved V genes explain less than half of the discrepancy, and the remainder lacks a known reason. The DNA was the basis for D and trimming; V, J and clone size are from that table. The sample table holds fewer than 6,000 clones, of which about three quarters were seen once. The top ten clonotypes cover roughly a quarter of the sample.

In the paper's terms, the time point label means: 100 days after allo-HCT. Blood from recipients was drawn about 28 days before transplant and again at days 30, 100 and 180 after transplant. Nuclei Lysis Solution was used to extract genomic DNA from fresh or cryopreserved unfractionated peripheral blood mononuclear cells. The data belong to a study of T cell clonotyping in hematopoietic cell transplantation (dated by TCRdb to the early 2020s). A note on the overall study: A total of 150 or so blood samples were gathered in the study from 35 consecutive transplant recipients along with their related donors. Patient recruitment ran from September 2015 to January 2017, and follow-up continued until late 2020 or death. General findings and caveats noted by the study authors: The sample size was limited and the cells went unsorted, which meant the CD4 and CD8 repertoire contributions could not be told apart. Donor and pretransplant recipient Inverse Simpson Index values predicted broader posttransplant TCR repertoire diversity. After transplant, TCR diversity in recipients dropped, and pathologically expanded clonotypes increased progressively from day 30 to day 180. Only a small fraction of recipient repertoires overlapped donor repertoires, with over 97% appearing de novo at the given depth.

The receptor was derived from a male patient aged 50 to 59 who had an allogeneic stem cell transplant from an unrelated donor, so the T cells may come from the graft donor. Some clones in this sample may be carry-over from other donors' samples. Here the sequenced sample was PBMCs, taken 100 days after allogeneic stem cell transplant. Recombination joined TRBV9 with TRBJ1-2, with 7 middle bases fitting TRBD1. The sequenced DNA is TGTGCCAGCAGCTCGACAGGGAATTATGGCTACACCTTC. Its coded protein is CASSSTGNYGYTF.